This TCR beta chain was recovered during a study of tumor-infiltrating lymphocytes in primary liver carcinoma (dated by TCRdb to 2017 to 2019). At the level of the whole study: Surgical resection was performed in China between late 2015 and March 2016 on about 5 patients with histopathologically diagnosed primary liver carcinoma. Repertoires from technical replicates were highly reproducible, with mean shared-clone rates approximately 0.88 and correlation coefficients above 0.95. The five patients, three men and two women aged 30 to 69 years, had hepatocellular carcinoma (four) or combined HCC and intrahepatic cholangiocarcinoma (one). Tumors of the five patients were stage T1-T3 N0M0 with maximum diameters of about 4.2 to 10 cm. A total of roughly 35 specimens from 5 patients, comprising some 25 tumor regions, 5 adjacent noncancerous liver tissues and 5 peripheral blood samples, were covered by TCRbeta repertoire sequencing. For each liver tumor, the study sampled five regions along with adjacent normal tissue and blood, and applied TCRbeta repertoire sequencing, expression microarrays and whole-exome sequencing. Each sample produced roughly 3.65 to 7.5 million productive TCRbeta reads, and read depth showed no significant difference between tissue types.

Overall study results and their limits: Because the samples were bulk and unsorted, CD4+ and CD8+ T cell repertoires could not be compared. Repertoire overlap was found to be higher between tumor regions (mean roughly 35%) than between tumor-adjacent (approximately 17%) or tumor-blood (14%) pairs, consistent with antigen-driven expansion. Only five or six patients were included in the study, and the authors note that the findings should be validated in a larger study. Only the TCR beta chain was sequenced, which likely underestimates true repertoire diversity because unpaired alpha chains were not captured. A significantly larger repertoire fraction was made up by the top 250 clones in tumors than in blood (p = 0.039).

Starting from approximately 460 ng total RNA, TCRbeta-specific cDNA was produced by reverse transcription with a constant-region primer and ProtoScript II reverse transcriptase. Three nested multiplex PCR rounds, following a slightly modified ARM-PCR procedure, were used to build the TCRbeta libraries. Each of the first two PCR rounds ran for around 11 cycles and used multiplex TRBV1-TRBV30 forward primers together with a Cbeta reverse primer. Sample barcodes and Illumina adapters were added in a final 25-cycle PCR using Deep VentR polymerase. Before sequencing, amplicons of 200-500 bp were gel-purified using a QIAquick gel extraction kit. The TCRbeta amplicons were sequenced with 250-bp paired-end reads on an Illumina HiSeq 2500. Per the original workflow: To recover full CDR3 sequences, reads were quality-trimmed using Trimmomatic v0.33 and paired reads were then merged using FLASH v1.2.11. V, D and J germline segments were assigned to the rearranged TCRbeta sequences by MiGEC v1.2.1b. Clonotype statistics, along with Shannon-Wiener diversity indices, were calculated using VDJtools v1.0.0. Except for diversity analysis, only the 250 most abundant clonotypes of each sample were used in subsequent analyses to reduce sampling bias. The raw public data were reprocessed by TCRdb itself: fastp quality trimming at Q25, MiXCR clonotype calling, in-frame beta chains only. Rows merge per CDR3 protein into single entries with the most common DNA and genes. None of the V and J calls come from the authors' own analysis; TCRdb made them. The sample includes about 320,000 distinct CDR3 sequences, with around three fifths observed a single time. The ten largest account for 17% of the sample.

From the cysteine through the phenylalanine, the CDR3 covers 20 amino acids. Only the CDR3 DNA is retained, 60 bases long and in frame from the first base. The germline V and J ends show losses of 4 bases and 4 bases respectively, and no gene match explains 23 bases of the junction. RNA from unsorted whole blood was extracted with TRIzol reagent, and germline DNA was obtained with the DNeasy Blood & Tissue kit. At the time of sampling, the patients were treatment-naive and had chronic HBV infection. Before surgery, about 4 milliliters of peripheral blood were collected into K2EDTA tubes. On this clonotype: There is no known antigen for this receptor. No quality values exist for individual bases; no much larger clone is one base distant.

The rearranged segments are TRBV12-3 or TRBV12-4 and TRBJ2-3, with 7 central nucleotides matching TRBD2. Specimen: peripheral blood. The source is a woman in her twenties or thirties with primary liver carcinoma and hepatitis B virus infection. The CDR3 corresponds to CASSSPPTSHFNLPPDTQYF. The nucleotide sequence reads TGTGCCAGCAGTTCCCCCCCGACTAGCCACTTCAACCTTCCCCCAGATACGCAGTATTTT.